Listed below are T cell receptor beta chains from one sample, sequenced in a study of blood T cell repertoires in COVID-19. The repertoire was sequenced with immunoSEQ multiplex PCR; TCRdb's copy has only in-frame clones and lacks some. The sample has around 260,000 clones, around 84% seen once. Material: peripheral blood. The source of these receptors is a man between 60 and 75 years old with acute or convalescent COVID-19. CDR3s include the opening cysteine and the closing phenylalanine or tryptophan. The D gene is left open where the match is weak. Not all rows give a size; the values are once, few, many and, for expanded clones, a class.

v_call,d_call,clone_size,j_call,cdr3_aa,cdr3_nt
TRBV11-3,.,.,TRBJ2-2,CASSLGGGFTGELFF,TGTGCCAGCAGCTTAGGAGGTGGCTTCACCGGGGAGCTGTTTTTT
TRBV10-3,.,.,TRBJ1-5,CAISQEEGQPQHF,TGTGCCATCAGCCAGGAGGAGGGTCAGCCCCAGCATTTT
TRBV18,.,once,TRBJ1-1,CASSQPRGGATNTEAFF,TGTGCCAGCTCACAACCCCGCGGTGGGGCGACGAACACTGAAGCTTTCTTT
TRBV29-1,.,.,TRBJ1-3,CSVSGSGNTIYF,TGCAGCGTTTCCGGCTCTGGAAACACCATATATTTT
TRBV5-6,.,.,TRBJ1-2,CASSAGYGYTF,TGTGCCAGCAGCGCGGGCTATGGCTACACCTTC
TRBV2,TRBD2,once,TRBJ2-7,CASSEAAGGYEQYF,TGTGCCAGCAGTGAAGCAGCGGGAGGCTACGAGCAGTACTTC
TRBV27,TRBD1,.,TRBJ2-1,CASSYRGTGGINEQFF,TGTGCCAGCAGTTACAGAGGGACAGGGGGAATCAATGAGCAGTTCTTC
TRBV6-6,.,.,TRBJ1-5,CAGGTGGDQPQHF,TGTGCCGGGGGCACGGGGGGCGATCAGCCCCAGCATTTT
TRBV19,TRBD1,few,TRBJ2-7,CASSIDPGQNLYEQYF,TGTGCCAGTAGTATAGATCCGGGACAGAATCTCTACGAGCAGTACTTC
TRBV11-3,TRBD1,.,TRBJ2-2,CASSAGTENTGELFF,TGTGCCAGCAGCGCCGGGACAGAGAACACCGGGGAGCTGTTTTTT
TRBV7-9,.,once,TRBJ2-3,CASSWTQDTQYF,TGTGCCAGCAGTTGGACTCAGGATACGCAGTATTTT
TRBV7-9,.,.,TRBJ1-1,CASSLPGKNTEAFF,TGTGCCAGCAGCTTACCAGGCAAGAACACTGAAGCTTTCTTT
TRBV5-1,TRBD2,.,TRBJ2-7,CASSNKLLAGGGYEQYF,TGCGCCAGCAGCAATAAACTTCTAGCGGGAGGAGGGTACGAGCAGTACTTC
TRBV6-2/TRBV6-3,.,few,TRBJ1-1,CASSPTGTEAFF,TGTGCCAGCAGCCCGACAGGCACTGAAGCTTTCTTT
TRBV6-5,.,.,TRBJ1-6,CASSLPGVNSPLHF,TGTGCCAGCAGCCTACCGGGAGTTAATTCACCCCTCCACTTT
TRBV7-3,.,.,TRBJ2-1,CASSGAGSYNEQFF,TGTGCCAGCAGCGGGGCGGGGAGTTACAATGAGCAGTTCTTC
TRBV7-6,TRBD1,.,TRBJ2-1,CASSPRTGNNEQFF,TGTGCCAGCAGCCCCCGGACAGGGAACAATGAGCAGTTCTTC
TRBV10-1,TRBD1,once,TRBJ2-3,CASSEGQGIDTQYF,TGCGCCAGCAGTGAGGGACAGGGTATAGATACGCAGTATTTT
TRBV7-6,TRBD2,.,TRBJ2-1,CASSLAPTAGSNEQFF,TGTGCCAGCAGCTTAGCCCCAACAGCGGGGTCCAATGAGCAGTTCTTC
TRBV5-1,TRBD1,.,TRBJ2-3,CASGDRAAATDTQYF,TGCGCCAGCGGGGACAGGGCGGCGGCGACAGATACGCAGTATTTT
TRBV20-1,.,.,TRBJ2-5,CSASSGEEETQYF,TGCAGTGCTAGTTCCGGGGAGGAAGAGACCCAGTACTTC
TRBV19,.,.,TRBJ1-5,CASSLQGRNQPQHF,TGTGCCAGTAGTTTACAGGGAAGGAATCAGCCCCAGCATTTT
TRBV5-1,TRBD1,.,TRBJ2-7,CASSSARGQGIYEQYF,TGCGCCAGCAGCTCCGCCCGCGGACAGGGGATCTACGAGCAGTACTTC
TRBV19,TRBD2,once,TRBJ2-3,CASRGAGAPRTDTQYF,TGTGCCAGTAGAGGAGCGGGAGCGCCCCGCACAGATACGCAGTATTTT